This T cell receptor beta chain stems from a study of blood T cell repertoires in COVID-19. This table comes from immunoSEQ multiplex PCR, and its TCRdb copy is limited to in-frame clones, with some not included. The sample has approximately 150,000 clones; approximately 88% are singletons. Germline-derived CDR1 and CDR2 are MNHEY and SVGAGI. Between the trimmed V and J ends, which lost 6 bases and 2 bases, there was a span of 7 bases. The CDR3 consists of 12 residues. The specimen sequenced was peripheral blood. This clonotype originated in a human donor in a cohort sampled during active COVID-19. The chain recombines TRBV6-5 with TRBJ1-2; D is perhaps TRBD1 (5 bases). Here the CDR3 reads CASRRQNYGYTF. In DNA, the CDR3 is TGTGCCAGCAGACGACAGAACTATGGCTACACCTTC.